A selection of T cell receptor beta chains follows, all from one sample in a study of T-cell memory formation after mild COVID-19. From the 5' RACE reads, TCRdb called clonotypes with MiXCR, one entry per CDR3 protein. The data show approximately 250,000 distinct CDR3 sequences, approximately 15% seen once. The sequenced sample consisted of PBMCs or a T cell subset sorted from them (not recorded which). The receptor set was obtained from a man in his late teens or twenties who had mild COVID-19 (a few samples of this study predate the infection). Cell type and time point are not known. Both conserved end residues are part of each CDR3. A D gene is named only where the DNA matches it firmly. The size field is filled for only some rows; it gives once, few, many or a size class.

>TRBJ2-3|TRBV6-1|few|TRBD1
CASSEGWGTDTRYF
TGTGCCAGCAGTGAAGGTTGGGGGACAGATACGCGGTATTTT
>TRBJ1-5|TRBV4-3|few|NA
CASSQDLRDNQPQHF
TGCGCCAGCAGCCAAGATCTTCGGGACAATCAGCCCCAGCATTTT
>TRBJ1-6|TRBV2|NA|NA
CASKDDNSPLHF
TGTGCCAGCAAGGATGATAATTCACCCCTCCACTTT
>TRBJ1-2|TRBV27|NA|NA
CASSATGGPNYGYTF
TGTGCCAGCAGTGCCACGGGGGGGCCTAACTATGGCTACACCTTC
>TRBJ2-1|TRBV6-5|NA|TRBD2
CASSPRLAGLSSYNEQFF
TGTGCCAGCAGTCCGCGACTAGCGGGACTATCCTCCTACAATGAGCAGTTCTTC
>TRBJ2-1|TRBV6-2/TRBV6-3|NA|TRBD1
CASSSRQGNEQFF
TGTGCCAGCAGCTCCCGACAGGGGAATGAGCAGTTCTTC
>TRBJ2-1|TRBV7-9|few|NA
CASSRDFNEQFF
TGTGCCAGCAGTCGGGACTTCAATGAGCAGTTCTTC
>TRBJ1-6|TRBV5-6|NA|NA
CASTDGPAYNSPLHF
TGTGCCAGCACCGACGGACCGGCCTATAATTCACCCCTCCACTTT
>TRBJ1-2|TRBV4-2|NA|NA
CASSQESGGRIGGYTF
TGTGCCAGCAGCCAAGAGAGCGGGGGGCGGATCGGTGGCTACACCTTC
>TRBJ2-5|TRBV19|NA|NA
CASSIGRTQYF
TGTGCCAGTAGCATAGGACGGACCCAGTACTTC
>TRBJ1-2|TRBV7-2|NA|NA
CASSLASGRSNYGYTF
TGTGCCAGCAGCTTAGCTTCGGGCAGAAGTAACTATGGCTACACCTTC
>TRBJ2-7|TRBV12-3/TRBV12-4|NA|TRBD2
CASWGSGGKTYEQYF
TGTGCCAGTTGGGGGAGCGGGGGGAAAACCTACGAGCAGTACTTC
>TRBJ2-3|TRBV11-2|NA|NA
CASSLSLAGADTQYF
TGTGCCAGCAGCTTGTCCCTAGCTGGCGCAGATACGCAGTATTTT
>TRBJ1-2|TRBV6-2/TRBV6-3|NA|TRBD1
CASSTWTGIDYGYTF
TGTGCCAGCAGTACCTGGACAGGGATCGACTATGGCTACACCTTC
>TRBJ1-2|TRBV5-1|NA|NA
CASSGVGRHGYTF
TGCGCCAGCAGCGGCGTGGGGCGACATGGCTACACCTTC
>TRBJ2-7|TRBV5-1|NA|NA
CASSWKQGRSYEQYF
TGCGCCAGCAGCTGGAAACAGGGTCGGTCCTACGAGCAGTACTTC
>TRBJ2-5|TRBV29-1|NA|NA
CSAQTGETQYF
TGCAGCGCCCAGACCGGGGAGACCCAGTACTTC
>TRBJ2-5|TRBV23-1|NA|NA
CASSQYQETQYF
TGCGCCAGCAGTCAGTACCAAGAGACCCAGTACTTC
>TRBJ1-2|TRBV4-1|few|NA
CASSHETGRFYGYTF
TGCGCCAGCAGCCACGAGACAGGACGTTTCTATGGCTACACCTTC
>TRBJ2-1|TRBV4-3|NA|NA
CASRTGYSSYNEQFF
TGCGCCAGCCGGACGGGGTATTCTTCCTACAATGAGCAGTTCTTC
>TRBJ2-7|TRBV4-1|few|NA
CASSQDQGSAYEQYF
TGCGCCAGCAGCCAAGATCAGGGGTCCGCCTACGAGCAGTACTTC
>TRBJ2-3|TRBV6-2/TRBV6-3|many|TRBD2
CASSHSGGADTQYF
TGTGCCAGCAGTCATAGCGGGGGGGCAGATACGCAGTATTTT
>TRBJ2-5|TRBV7-2|few|NA
CASSELRESVQETQYF
TGTGCCAGCAGCGAACTACGGGAGTCAGTTCAAGAGACCCAGTACTTC
>TRBJ2-1|TRBV20-1|NA|TRBD2
CSANGLAGARNEQFF
TGCAGTGCAAACGGACTAGCGGGGGCACGCAATGAGCAGTTCTTC
>TRBJ2-7|TRBV18|many|TRBD1
CASSGTGDYEQYF
TGTGCCAGCTCAGGGACAGGGGACTACGAGCAGTACTTC
>TRBJ2-7|TRBV2|few|TRBD1
CASREGTGGHEQYF
TGTGCCAGCAGGGAAGGGACAGGGGGCCACGAGCAGTACTTC
>TRBJ1-1|TRBV12-3/TRBV12-4|few|NA
CASSRGGGYTEAFF
TGTGCCAGCAGTAGGGGGGGAGGGTACACTGAAGCTTTCTTT
>TRBJ2-3|TRBV7-6|NA|NA
CASSPTPSTDTQYF
TGTGCCAGCAGCCCGACCCCCAGCACAGATACGCAGTATTTT
>TRBJ1-1|TRBV27|many|NA
CASTPGGIDTEAFF
TGTGCCAGCACCCCCGGGGGGATAGACACTGAAGCTTTCTTT
>TRBJ1-1|TRBV28|few|NA
CASSLVGTTEAFF
TGTGCCAGCAGTTTGGTGGGGACCACTGAAGCTTTCTTT
>TRBJ1-1|TRBV4-1|many|NA
CASSHPWGSNTEAFF
TGCGCCAGCAGTCATCCCTGGGGGTCGAACACTGAAGCTTTCTTT
>TRBJ1-2|TRBV4-1|many|NA
CASSQVSGLGGYTF
TGCGCCAGCAGCCAAGTTTCAGGGCTGGGCGGCTACACCTTC
>TRBJ2-5|TRBV11-2|NA|NA
CASSPGVQEETQYF
TGTGCCAGCAGCCCGGGGGTGCAGGAAGAGACCCAGTACTTC
>TRBJ1-1|TRBV10-1|NA|NA
CASSYTQNTEAFF
TGCGCCAGCAGTTATACCCAGAACACTGAAGCTTTCTTT
>TRBJ2-1|TRBV7-2|few|TRBD1
CASSLSYSPGQGVF
TGTGCCAGCAGCTTATCATACTCCCCGGGACAGGGGGTCTTC
>TRBJ1-3|TRBV6-2/TRBV6-3|few|NA
CASRRNLGNTIYF
TGTGCCAGCCGCCGGAACCTAGGAAACACCATATATTTT
>TRBJ1-3|TRBV20-1|NA|NA
CSAVTGSSGNTIYF
TGCAGTGCTGTTACAGGGAGCTCTGGAAACACAATATATTTT
>TRBJ2-7|TRBV29-1|many|NA
CSAEVGRGYEQYF
TGCAGCGCAGAGGTCGGCAGGGGTTACGAGCAGTACTTC
>TRBJ2-2|TRBV4-3|NA|TRBD2
CASSQDRGGRTGELFF
TGCGCCAGCAGCCAAGATCGGGGGGGCCGCACCGGGGAGCTGTTTTTT
>TRBJ1-6|TRBV28|few|NA
CASSLGGGLNSPLHF
TGTGCCAGCAGTTTGGGGGGCGGACTTAATTCACCCCTCCACTTT
>TRBJ1-1|TRBV28|few|NA
CASSLSALMNTEAFF
TGTGCCAGCAGTTTATCAGCGTTAATGAACACTGAAGCTTTCTTT
>TRBJ2-2|TRBV4-1|NA|NA
CASSPLGVGGELFF
TGCGCCAGCAGCCCCTTAGGGGTGGGAGGGGAGCTGTTTTTT
>TRBJ1-1|TRBV5-1|few|NA
CASSLVGEGTEAFF
TGCGCCAGCAGCTTGGTAGGGGAGGGGACTGAAGCTTTCTTT
>TRBJ2-1|TRBV5-6|few|NA
CASSFPRGWANEQFF
TGTGCCAGCAGCTTTCCGCGGGGATGGGCCAATGAGCAGTTCTTC
>TRBJ1-2|TRBV5-1|NA|NA
CASGAGPGGYTF
TGCGCCAGCGGCGCAGGTCCGGGGGGCTACACCTTC
>TRBJ2-7|TRBV12-3/TRBV12-4|few|NA
CASSLYRFPYEQYF
TGTGCCAGCAGTTTGTACAGATTCCCCTACGAGCAGTACTTC
>TRBJ2-7|TRBV2|few|NA
CASSESFYEQYF
TGTGCCAGCAGTGAATCGTTCTACGAGCAGTACTTC
>TRBJ2-7|TRBV27|NA|TRBD1
CASRFSTGGIYEQYF
TGTGCCAGCAGATTCTCGACAGGGGGCATCTACGAGCAGTACTTC
>TRBJ1-5|TRBV20-1|NA|NA
CSADTGHGQPQHF
TGCAGTGCTGACACAGGGCACGGTCAGCCCCAGCATTTT
>TRBJ1-6|TRBV4-2|NA|TRBD1
CASSQFRLDRVFSPLHF
TGTGCCAGCAGCCAATTCAGGCTGGACAGGGTGTTCTCACCCCTCCACTTT
>TRBJ1-2|TRBV6-5|few|TRBD1
CASRPAGTGLSGYTF
TGTGCCAGCAGGCCCGCCGGGACAGGGCTTAGTGGCTACACCTTC
>TRBJ2-7|TRBV7-2|few|NA
CASSLLLGIYEQYF
TGTGCCAGCAGCTTATTACTAGGGATCTACGAGCAGTACTTC
>TRBJ2-1|TRBV5-4|NA|NA
CASSQGSRGDNEQFF
TGTGCCAGCAGCCAAGGGTCTAGGGGGGACAATGAGCAGTTCTTC
>TRBJ2-1|TRBV5-1|many|TRBD1
CASSRPGQGNEQFF
TGCGCCAGCAGCCGACCGGGACAGGGAAATGAGCAGTTCTTC
>TRBJ2-3|TRBV7-2|NA|TRBD2
CASSLWASGGGDTQYF
TGTGCCAGCAGCCTCTGGGCTAGCGGGGGGGGTGATACGCAGTATTTT